This T cell receptor (beta chain) stems from a study of early T cells in non-severe SARS-CoV-2 infection. This clonotype was seen ten or more times. CDR1 is SGHAT, CDR2 FQNNGV, per germline. The CDR3 is made up of 19 amino acids. V dropped 4 bases and J dropped 1 base, with 23 bases sitting between them. Each cDNA molecule carried a unique molecular identifier. Via MiXCR, TCRdb re-called the 5' RACE reads, giving one row per CDR3 protein. The sample contains over 50,000 distinct CDR3 sequences, 9.5% to 14% of which appear only once. The specimen was whole blood. The J gene is TRBJ2-1, the V gene TRBV11-2; D may be TRBD1 or TRBD2 (5 bases each). This sequence was found in an adult who was a healthcare worker with PCR-confirmed SARS-CoV-2 infection or an uninfected control (not recorded which). As DNA, the CDR3 is TGTGCCAGCAGCTCCGTCAATCCCCGAGGGGTCCGGTCCTACAATGAGCAGTTCTTC. Its protein product is CASSSVNPRGVRSYNEQFF.